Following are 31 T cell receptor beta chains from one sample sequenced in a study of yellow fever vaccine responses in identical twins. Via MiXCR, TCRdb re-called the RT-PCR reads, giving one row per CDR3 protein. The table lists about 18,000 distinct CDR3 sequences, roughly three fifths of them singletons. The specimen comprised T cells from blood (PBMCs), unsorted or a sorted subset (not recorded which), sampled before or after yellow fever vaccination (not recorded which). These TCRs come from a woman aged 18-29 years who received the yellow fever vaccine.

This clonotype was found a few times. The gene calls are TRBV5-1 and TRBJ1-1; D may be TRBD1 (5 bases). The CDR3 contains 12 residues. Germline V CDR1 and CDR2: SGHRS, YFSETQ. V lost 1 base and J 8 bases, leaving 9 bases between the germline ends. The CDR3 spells CASSLNRDEAFF. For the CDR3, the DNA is TGCGCCAGCAGCTTGAATCGGGACGAAGCTTTCTTT.

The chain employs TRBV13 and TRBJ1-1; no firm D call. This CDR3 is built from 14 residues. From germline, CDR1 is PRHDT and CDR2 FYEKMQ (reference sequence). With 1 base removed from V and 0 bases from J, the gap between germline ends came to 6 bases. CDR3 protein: CASSLVAVNTEAFF. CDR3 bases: TGTGCCAGCAGCTTAGTGGCAGTGAACACTGAAGCTTTCTTT.

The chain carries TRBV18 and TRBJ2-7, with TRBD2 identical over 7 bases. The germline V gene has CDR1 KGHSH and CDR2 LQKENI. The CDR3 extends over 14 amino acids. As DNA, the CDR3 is TGTGTCAGCTCACCAGATCGGGGGGCCTACGAGCAGTACGTC. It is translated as CVSSPDRGAYEQYV.

The CDR3 here is CAISDRPLAPSYNEQFF. DNA for the CDR3: TGTGCCATCAGTGACCGTCCACTAGCGCCTTCCTACAATGAGCAGTTCTTC. The chain employs TRBV10-3 and TRBJ2-1; TRBD2 agrees at 7 bases. Germline values: CDR1 ENHRY, CDR2 SYGVKD. The V gene end was trimmed by 3 bases and the J gene end by 1 base; junction bases not matched to a gene: 9. This CDR3 contains 17 residues.

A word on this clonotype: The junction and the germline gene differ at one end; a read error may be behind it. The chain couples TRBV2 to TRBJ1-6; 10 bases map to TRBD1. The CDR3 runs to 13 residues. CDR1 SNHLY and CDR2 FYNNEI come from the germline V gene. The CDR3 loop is CTSKGQGNSPLHF. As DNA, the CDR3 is TGTACCAGCAAGGGACAGGGGAATTCACCCCTCCACTTT. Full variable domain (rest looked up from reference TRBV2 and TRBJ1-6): EPEVTQTPSHQVTQMGQEVILRCVPISNHLYFYWYRQILGQKVEFLVSFYNNEISEKSEIFDDQFSVERPDGSNFTLKIRSTKLEDSAMYFCTSKGQGNSPLHFGNGTRLTVT.

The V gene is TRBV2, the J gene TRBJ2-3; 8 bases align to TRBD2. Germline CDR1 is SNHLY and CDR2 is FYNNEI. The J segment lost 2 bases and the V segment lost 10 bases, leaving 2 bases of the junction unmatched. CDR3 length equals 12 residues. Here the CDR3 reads CATGLATDTQYF. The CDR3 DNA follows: TGTGCCACAGGACTAGCCACAGATACGCAGTATTTT.

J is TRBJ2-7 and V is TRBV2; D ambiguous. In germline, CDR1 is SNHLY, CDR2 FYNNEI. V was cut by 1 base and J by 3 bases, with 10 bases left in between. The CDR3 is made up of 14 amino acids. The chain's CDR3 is CASSEGRTVYEQYV. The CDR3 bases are TGTGCCAGCAGTGAAGGACGTACGGTCTACGAGCAGTACGTC.

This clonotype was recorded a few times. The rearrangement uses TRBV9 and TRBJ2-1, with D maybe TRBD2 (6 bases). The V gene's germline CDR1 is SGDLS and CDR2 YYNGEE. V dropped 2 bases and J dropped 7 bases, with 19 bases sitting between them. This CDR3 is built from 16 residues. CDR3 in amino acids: CASSVLSGGRQNEQFF. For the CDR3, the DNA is TGTGCCAGCAGCGTCCTTAGCGGAGGCCGCCAGAATGAGCAGTTCTTC.

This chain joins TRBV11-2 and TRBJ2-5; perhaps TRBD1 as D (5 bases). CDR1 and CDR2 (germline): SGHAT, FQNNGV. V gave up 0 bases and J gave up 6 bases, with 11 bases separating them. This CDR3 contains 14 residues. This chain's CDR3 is CASSLDGAGKTQYF. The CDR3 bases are TGTGCCAGCAGCTTAGATGGGGCAGGAAAGACCCAGTACTTC.

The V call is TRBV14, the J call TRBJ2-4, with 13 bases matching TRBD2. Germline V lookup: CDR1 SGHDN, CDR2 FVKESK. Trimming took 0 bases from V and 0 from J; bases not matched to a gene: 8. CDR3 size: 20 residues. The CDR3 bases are TGTGCCAGCAGCCAAGACAGCAGGACTAGCGGGAGCCTAGCCAAAAACATTCAGTACTTC. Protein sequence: CASSQDSRTSGSLAKNIQYF.

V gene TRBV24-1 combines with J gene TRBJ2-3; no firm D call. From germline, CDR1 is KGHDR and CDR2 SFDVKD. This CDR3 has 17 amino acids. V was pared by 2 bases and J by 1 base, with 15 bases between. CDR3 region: CATSDSLKNLGTDTQYF. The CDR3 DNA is TGTGCCACCAGTGATTCCCTCAAGAATCTAGGCACAGATACGCAGTATTTT.

The CDR3 sequence: CASRRLAAIRYEQYF. The DNA of the CDR3 is TGTGCCAGCAGAAGACTAGCGGCGATCCGCTACGAGCAGTACTTC. The chain links TRBV2 to TRBJ2-7; 9 bases align to TRBD2. The CDR3 extends over 15 amino acids. V lost 6 bases to trimming and J lost 3 bases; unmatched junction nucleotides: 9. Germline V CDR1 and CDR2: SNHLY, FYNNEI.

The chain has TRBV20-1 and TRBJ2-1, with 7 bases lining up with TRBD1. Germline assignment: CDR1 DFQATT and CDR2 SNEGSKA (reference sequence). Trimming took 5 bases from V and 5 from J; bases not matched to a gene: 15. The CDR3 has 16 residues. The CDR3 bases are TGCAGTGCTCGAAACCGACCGACAGGGTTCAACAATGAGCAGTTCTTC. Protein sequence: CSARNRPTGFNNEQFF.

DNA of the CDR3: TGTGCCAGCACGGCAGATCTATACAATGAGCAGTTCTTC. Translating gives CASTADLYNEQFF. This chain connects TRBV4-2 to TRBJ2-1; D unclear. V was shortened by 7 bases and J by 4 bases, with 11 bases between the two germline ends. The CDR3 sequence is 13 residues long. Germline CDR1 and CDR2: LGHNA and YNFKEQ.

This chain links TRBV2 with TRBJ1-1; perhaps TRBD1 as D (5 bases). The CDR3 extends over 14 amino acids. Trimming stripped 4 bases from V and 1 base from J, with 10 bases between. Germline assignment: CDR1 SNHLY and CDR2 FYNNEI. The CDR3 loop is CASSVGTWNTEAFF. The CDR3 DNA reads TGTGCCAGCAGTGTCGGGACCTGGAACACTGAAGCTTTCTTT.

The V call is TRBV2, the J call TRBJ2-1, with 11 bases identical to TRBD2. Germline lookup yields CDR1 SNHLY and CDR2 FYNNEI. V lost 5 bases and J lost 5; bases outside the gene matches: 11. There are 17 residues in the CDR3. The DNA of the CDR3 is TGTGCCAGCAGTTTGAAAGTAGCGGGAGGGAAGGACAATGAGCAGTTCTTC. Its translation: CASSLKVAGGKDNEQFF.

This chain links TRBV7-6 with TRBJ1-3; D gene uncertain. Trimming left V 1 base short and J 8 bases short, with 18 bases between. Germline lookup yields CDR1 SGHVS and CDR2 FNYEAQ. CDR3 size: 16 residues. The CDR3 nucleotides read TGTGCCAGCAGCTTAGGATCCCCGACCCGGAAAGACACCATATATTTT. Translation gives CASSLGSPTRKDTIYF.

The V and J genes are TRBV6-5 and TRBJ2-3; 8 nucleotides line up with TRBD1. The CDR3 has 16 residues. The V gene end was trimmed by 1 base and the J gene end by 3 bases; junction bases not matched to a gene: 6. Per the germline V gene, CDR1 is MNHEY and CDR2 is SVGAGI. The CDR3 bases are TGTGCCAGCAGTTACTTTGGACAGGGCGGTACAGATACGCAGTATTTT. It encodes CASSYFGQGGTDTQYF.

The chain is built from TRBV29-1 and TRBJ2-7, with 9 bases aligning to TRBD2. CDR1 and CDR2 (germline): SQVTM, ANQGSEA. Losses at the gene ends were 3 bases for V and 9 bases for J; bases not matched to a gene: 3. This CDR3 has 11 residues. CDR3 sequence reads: CSVDSSGRQYF. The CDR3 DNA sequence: TGCAGCGTTGATAGTAGCGGGAGGCAGTACTTC.

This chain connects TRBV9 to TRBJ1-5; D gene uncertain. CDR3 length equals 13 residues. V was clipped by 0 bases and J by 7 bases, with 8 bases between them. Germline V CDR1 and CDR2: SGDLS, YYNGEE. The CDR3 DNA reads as TGTGCCAGCAGCGTAGAGCTGGGACAGCCCCAGCATTTT. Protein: CASSVELGQPQHF.

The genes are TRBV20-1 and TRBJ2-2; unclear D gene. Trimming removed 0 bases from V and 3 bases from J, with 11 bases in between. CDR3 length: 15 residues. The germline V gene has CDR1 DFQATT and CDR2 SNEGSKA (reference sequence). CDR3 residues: CSARELTGYTGELFF. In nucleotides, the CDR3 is TGCAGTGCTAGAGAGTTGACTGGTTACACCGGGGAGCTGTTTTTT.

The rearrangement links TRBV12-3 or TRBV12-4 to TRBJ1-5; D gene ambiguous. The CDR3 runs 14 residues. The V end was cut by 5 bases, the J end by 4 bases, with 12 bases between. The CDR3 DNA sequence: TGTGCCAGCAGTCCCTCCGGGCCTAATCAGCCCCAGCATTTT. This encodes CASSPSGPNQPQHF.

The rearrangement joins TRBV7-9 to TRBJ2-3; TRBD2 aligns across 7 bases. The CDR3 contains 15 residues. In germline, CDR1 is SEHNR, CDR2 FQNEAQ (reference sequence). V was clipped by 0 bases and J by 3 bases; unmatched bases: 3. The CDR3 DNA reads TGTGCCAGCAGCTTAGCGGGAGGGCCAACAGATACGCAGTATTTT. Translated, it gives CASSLAGGPTDTQYF.

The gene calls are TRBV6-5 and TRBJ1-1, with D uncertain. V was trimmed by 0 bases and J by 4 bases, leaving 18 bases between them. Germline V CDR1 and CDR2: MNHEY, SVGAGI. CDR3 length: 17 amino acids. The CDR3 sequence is CASSYSAGEGAFTEAFF. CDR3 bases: TGTGCCAGCAGTTACTCGGCCGGGGAGGGAGCTTTCACTGAAGCTTTCTTT.

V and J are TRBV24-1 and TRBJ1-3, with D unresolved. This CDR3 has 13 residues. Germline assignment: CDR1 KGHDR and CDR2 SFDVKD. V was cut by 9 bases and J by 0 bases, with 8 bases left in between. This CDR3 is CATARSSGNTIYF. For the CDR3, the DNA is TGTGCCACCGCCCGGAGCTCTGGAAACACCATATATTTT.

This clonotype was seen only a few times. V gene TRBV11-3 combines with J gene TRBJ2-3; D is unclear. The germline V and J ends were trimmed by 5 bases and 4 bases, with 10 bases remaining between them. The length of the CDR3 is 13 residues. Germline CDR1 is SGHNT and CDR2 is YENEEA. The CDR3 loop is CASSEFRADTQYF. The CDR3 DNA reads TGTGCCAGCAGCGAGTTTAGGGCAGATACGCAGTATTTT.

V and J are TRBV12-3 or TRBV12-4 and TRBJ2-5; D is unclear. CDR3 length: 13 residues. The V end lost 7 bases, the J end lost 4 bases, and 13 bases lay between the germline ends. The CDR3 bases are TGTGCCAGCACGCTACCGGGTCGAGAGACCCAGTACTTC. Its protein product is CASTLPGRETQYF.

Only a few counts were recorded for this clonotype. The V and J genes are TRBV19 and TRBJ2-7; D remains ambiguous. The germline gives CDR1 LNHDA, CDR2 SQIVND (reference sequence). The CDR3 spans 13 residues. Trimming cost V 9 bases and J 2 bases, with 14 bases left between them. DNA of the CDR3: TGTGCCAGCAGCCATGGCCCGACCTACGAGCAGTACTTC. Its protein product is CASSHGPTYEQYF.

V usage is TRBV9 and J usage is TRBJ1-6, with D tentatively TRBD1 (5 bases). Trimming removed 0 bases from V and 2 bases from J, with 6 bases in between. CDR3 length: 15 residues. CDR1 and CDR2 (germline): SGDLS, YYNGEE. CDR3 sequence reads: CASSVAQAYNSPLHF. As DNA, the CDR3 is TGTGCCAGCAGCGTAGCACAGGCCTATAATTCACCCCTCCACTTT. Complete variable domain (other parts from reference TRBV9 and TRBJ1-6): DSGVTQTPKHLITATGQRVTLRCSPRSGDLSVYWYQQSLDQGLQFLIQYYNGEERAKGNILERFSAQQFPDLHSELNLSSLELGDSALYFCASSVAQAYNSPLHFGNGTRLTVT.

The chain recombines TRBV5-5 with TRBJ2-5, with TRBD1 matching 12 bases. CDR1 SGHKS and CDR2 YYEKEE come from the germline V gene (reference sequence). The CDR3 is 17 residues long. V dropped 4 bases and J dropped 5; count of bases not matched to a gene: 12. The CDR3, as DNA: TGTGCCAGCAGCGGGGGACAGGGGGCTGATCGGGGCGAGACCCAGTACTTC. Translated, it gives CASSGGQGADRGETQYF.

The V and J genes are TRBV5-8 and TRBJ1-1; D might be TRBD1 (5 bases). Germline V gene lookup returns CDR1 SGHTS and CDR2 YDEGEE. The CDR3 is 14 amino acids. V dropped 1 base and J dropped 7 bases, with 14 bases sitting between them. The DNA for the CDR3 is TGTGCCAGCAGCTTGCGGGGCAGGGTGGGTGAAGCTTTCTTT. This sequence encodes CASSLRGRVGEAFF.